The clone carrying this T cell receptor beta chain has just a few counts. Its target is unknown. From the 5' RACE reads, TCRdb called clonotypes with MiXCR, one entry per CDR3 protein. The data show more than 300,000 distinct CDR3 sequences, approximately 4% seen once. Trimming took 0 bases from V and 9 from J, leaving 12 bases between them. The CDR3 totals 14 residues. Germline V gives CDR1 MNHEY, CDR2 SVGAGI. The sample originates from a study of T cells after yellow fever vaccination. About the research overall: Fractions low in cell number were prepared with SMART-Seq v4 Ultra Low Input. General study findings and limits: A weaker secondary response peaked on day 5, the primary on day 15. After the booster, approximately 95% of CD4 and 88% of CD8 primary-response clones were re-detected.

The receptor was isolated from a young man who received the YFV17D yellow fever vaccine. Sample: PBMCs, taken 15 days after the yellow fever booster vaccination. V is TRBV6-5 and J is TRBJ2-1, with unresolved D. CDR3 region: CASSYSVGWGEQFF. CDR3 coding DNA: TGTGCCAGCAGTTACTCAGTGGGATGGGGTGAGCAGTTCTTC.